This T cell receptor beta chain emerged from a study of shared clonotypes between healthy human individuals. Study results and caveats: Only blood was sampled, and tissue TCR repertoires likely differ from blood ones.

Clones were sequenced by immunoSEQ multiplex PCR, and TCRdb holds only the in-frame ones, with some missing. The sample lists under 1,900,000 clones; roughly 98.5% were seen once. CDR1 and CDR2 from the germline V gene are SEHNR and FQNEAQ (reference sequence). V lost 4 bases and J lost 3; bases outside the gene matches: 16. CDR3 length: 18 residues. Remarks on this clone: What it recognizes is unknown.

The clonotype comes from a man aged 30 to 45 in good health. The material sequenced was naive CD4+ T cells sorted from blood. Indicated subset: CD45RA+ positively selected. This rearrangement joins TRBV7-9 to TRBJ2-7, with 9 bases identical to TRBD2. This CDR3 reads CASSSYPRGGGVYYEQYF. The CDR3 nucleotides are TGTGCCAGCAGCTCCTATCCGCGGGGGGGCGGAGTATACTACGAGCAGTACTTC.